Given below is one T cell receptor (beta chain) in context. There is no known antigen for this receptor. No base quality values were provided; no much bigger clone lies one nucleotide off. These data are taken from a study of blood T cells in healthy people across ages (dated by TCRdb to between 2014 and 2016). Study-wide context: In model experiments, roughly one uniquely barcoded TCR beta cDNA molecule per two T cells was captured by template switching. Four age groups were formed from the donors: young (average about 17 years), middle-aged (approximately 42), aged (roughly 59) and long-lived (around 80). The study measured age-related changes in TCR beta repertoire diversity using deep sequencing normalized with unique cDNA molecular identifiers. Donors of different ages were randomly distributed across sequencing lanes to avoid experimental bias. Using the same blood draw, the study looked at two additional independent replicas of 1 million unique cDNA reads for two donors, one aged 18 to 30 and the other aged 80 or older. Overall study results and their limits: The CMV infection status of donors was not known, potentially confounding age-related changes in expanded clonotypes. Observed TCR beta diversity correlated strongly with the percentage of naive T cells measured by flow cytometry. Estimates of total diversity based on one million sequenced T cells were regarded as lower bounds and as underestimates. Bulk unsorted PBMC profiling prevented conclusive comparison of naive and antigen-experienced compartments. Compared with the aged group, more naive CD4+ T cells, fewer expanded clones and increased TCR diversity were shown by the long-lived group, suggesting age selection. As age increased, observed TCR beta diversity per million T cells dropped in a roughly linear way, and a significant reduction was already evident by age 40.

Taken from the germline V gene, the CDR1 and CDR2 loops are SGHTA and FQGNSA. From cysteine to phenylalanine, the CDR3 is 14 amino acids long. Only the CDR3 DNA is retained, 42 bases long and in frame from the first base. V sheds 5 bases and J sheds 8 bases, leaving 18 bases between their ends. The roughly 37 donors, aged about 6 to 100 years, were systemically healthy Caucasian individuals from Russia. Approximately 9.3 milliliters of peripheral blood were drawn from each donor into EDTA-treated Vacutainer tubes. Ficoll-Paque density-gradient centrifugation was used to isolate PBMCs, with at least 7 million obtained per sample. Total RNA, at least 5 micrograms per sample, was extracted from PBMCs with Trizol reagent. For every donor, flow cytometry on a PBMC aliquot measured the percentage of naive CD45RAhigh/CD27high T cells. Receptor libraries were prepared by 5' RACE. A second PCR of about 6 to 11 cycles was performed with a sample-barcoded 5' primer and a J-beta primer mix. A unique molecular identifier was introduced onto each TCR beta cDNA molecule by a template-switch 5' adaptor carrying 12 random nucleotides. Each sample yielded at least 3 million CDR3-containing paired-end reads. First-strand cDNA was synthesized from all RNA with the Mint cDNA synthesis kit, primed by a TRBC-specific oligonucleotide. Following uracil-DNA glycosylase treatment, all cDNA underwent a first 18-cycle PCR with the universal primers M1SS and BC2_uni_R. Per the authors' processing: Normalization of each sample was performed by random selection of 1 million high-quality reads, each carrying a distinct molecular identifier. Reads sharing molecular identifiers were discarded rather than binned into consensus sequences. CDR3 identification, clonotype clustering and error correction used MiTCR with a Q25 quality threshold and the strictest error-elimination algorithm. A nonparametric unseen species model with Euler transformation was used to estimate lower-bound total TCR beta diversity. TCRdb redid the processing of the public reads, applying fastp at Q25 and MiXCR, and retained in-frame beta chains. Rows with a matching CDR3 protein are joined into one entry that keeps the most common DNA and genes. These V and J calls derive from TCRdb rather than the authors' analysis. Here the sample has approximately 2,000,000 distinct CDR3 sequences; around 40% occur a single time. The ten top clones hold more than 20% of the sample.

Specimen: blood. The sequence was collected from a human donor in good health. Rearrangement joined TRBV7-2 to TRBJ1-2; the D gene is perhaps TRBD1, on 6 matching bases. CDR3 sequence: CASSLIAGVEGYTF. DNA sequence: TGTGCCAGCAGCCTAATAGCAGGGGTCGAAGGCTACACCTTC.